This paragraph reports one TCR beta chain. What it recognizes is unknown. The data are from a study of T cell repertoires in aging, cancer and after chemotherapy. Study background: Glioblastoma patients receiving temozolomide-based therapy gave paired samples before and after chemotherapy. Some 9.4 million TCR reads made up the full dataset.

TRB rearrangements spanning V, D and J were amplified using mixed TRB-A/B primers. TCRdb independently ran MiXCR on the multiplex PCR reads; one entry per CDR3 protein. The data show 5,500 to 7,000 distinct CDR3 sequences, about 50% seen once. Trimming shortened V by 3 bases and J by 0 bases, and 15 bases separated the two germline ends. The CDR3 sequence is 16 residues long. Germline V gives CDR1 SGHRS, CDR2 YFSETQ. Study conclusions and caveats: In each cancer cohort, median generation probability increased across chemotherapy, suggesting thymic output rebounded. Age-matched healthy donors had significantly more diverse, less clonal blood TCR repertoires than untreated cancer patients.

TCR beta rearrangements were amplified from peripheral blood genomic DNA. The V call is TRBV5-1, the J call TRBJ1-1; D gene unclear. The source of this sequence is a human donor with a solid tumor. The sample was blood. CDR3 region: CASSSRPEAVNTEAFF. The CDR3 DNA follows: TGCGCCAGCAGCTCGCGACCCGAAGCCGTGAACACTGAAGCTTTCTTT.